The text below deals with one T cell receptor (beta chain). This CDR3 contains 14 residues. J gave up 3 bases and V 5 bases, and 4 bases lay outside the gene matches. The germline V gene has CDR1 SGHAT and CDR2 FQNNGV. This sample stems from a study of blood T cell repertoires in COVID-19. The data were produced by immunoSEQ multiplex PCR, yet TCRdb's version contains in-frame clones alone and is incomplete. The table has tens of thousands of clones, 88% seen once. The chain carries TRBV11-2 and TRBJ1-3, with 7 bases fitting TRBD1. The clonotype comes from a woman in her forties or fifties with active COVID-19. Material: peripheral blood. This chain's CDR3 is CASSRQGHGNTIYF. CDR3 DNA sequence: TGTGCCAGCAGCCGACAGGGTCATGGAAACACCATATATTTT.